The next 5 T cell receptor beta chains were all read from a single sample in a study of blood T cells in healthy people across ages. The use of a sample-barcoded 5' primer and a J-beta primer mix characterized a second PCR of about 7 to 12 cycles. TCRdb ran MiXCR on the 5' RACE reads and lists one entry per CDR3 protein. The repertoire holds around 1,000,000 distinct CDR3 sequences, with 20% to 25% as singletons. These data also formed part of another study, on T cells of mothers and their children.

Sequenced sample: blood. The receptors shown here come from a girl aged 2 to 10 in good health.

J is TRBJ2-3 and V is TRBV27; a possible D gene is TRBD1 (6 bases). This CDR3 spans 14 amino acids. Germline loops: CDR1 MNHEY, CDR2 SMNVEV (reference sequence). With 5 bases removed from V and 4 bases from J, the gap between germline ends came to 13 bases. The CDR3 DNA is TGTGCCAGCAGTCCTCGACAGGCCCCAGATACGCAGTATTTT. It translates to CASSPRQAPDTQYF.

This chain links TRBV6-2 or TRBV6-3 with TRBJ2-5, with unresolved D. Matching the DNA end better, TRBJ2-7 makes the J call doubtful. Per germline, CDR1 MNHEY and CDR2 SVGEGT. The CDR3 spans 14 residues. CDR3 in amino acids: CASSSPRTTYEQYF. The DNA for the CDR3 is TGTGCCAGCAGTTCCCCGCGCACTACCTACGAGCAGTACTTC.

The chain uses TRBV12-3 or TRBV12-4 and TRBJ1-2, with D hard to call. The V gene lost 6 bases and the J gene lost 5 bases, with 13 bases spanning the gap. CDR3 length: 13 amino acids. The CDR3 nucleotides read TGTGCCAGCAGCCCTTTAGTAGGATATGGCTACACCTTC. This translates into CASSPLVGYGYTF.

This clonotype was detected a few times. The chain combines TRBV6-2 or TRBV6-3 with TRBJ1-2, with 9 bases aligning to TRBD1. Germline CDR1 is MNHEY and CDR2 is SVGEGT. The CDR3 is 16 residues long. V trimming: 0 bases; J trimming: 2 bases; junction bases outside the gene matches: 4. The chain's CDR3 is CASSYSGQGTNYGYTF. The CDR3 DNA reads TGTGCCAGCAGTTACTCGGGACAGGGTACGAACTATGGCTACACCTTC.

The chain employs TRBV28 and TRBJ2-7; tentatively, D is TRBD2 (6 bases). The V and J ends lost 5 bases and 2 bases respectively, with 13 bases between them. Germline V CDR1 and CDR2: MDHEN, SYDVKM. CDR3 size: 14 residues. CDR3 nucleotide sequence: TGTGCCAGCAGTCCCTTAGCGGAGACCTACGAGCAGTACTTC. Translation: CASSPLAETYEQYF.